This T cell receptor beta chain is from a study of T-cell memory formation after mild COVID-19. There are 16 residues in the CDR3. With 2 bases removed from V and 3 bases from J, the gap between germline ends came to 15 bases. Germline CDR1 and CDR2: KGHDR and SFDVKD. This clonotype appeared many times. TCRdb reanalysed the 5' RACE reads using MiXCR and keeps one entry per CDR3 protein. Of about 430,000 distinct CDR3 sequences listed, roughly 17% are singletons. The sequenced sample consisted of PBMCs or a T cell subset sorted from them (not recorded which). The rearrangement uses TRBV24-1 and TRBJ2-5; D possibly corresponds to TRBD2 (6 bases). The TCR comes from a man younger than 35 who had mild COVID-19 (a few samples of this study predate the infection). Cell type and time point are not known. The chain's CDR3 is CATSDSGTGNEETQYF. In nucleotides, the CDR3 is TGTGCCACCAGTGATTCCGGGACTGGTAACGAAGAGACCCAGTACTTC.